Listed below are T cell receptor beta chains from one sample, sequenced in a study of cytomegalovirus exposure and HLA in healthy donors. Clones were sequenced by immunoSEQ multiplex PCR, and TCRdb holds only the in-frame ones, with some missing. The sample records 150,000 to 200,000 clones, 75% to 90% being singletons. The sequenced sample was PBMCs. The receptors originated from a young woman in good health and CMV-seronegative. Both conserved end residues are part of each CDR3. Size tells how often a clone was seen (once, few, many) or the class of an expanded clone, and some rows leave it out.

abundance: NA; v_gene: TRBV30; j_gene: TRBJ1-4; CDR3aa: CAWSEGRVGEKLFF
abundance: NA; v_gene: TRBV5-6; j_gene: TRBJ1-1; CDR3aa: CASSLVRLRRESRAFF
abundance: NA; v_gene: TRBV27; j_gene: TRBJ2-2; CDR3aa: CARSAPLSIDRGRIGELFF
abundance: NA; v_gene: TRBV15; j_gene: TRBJ1-3; CDR3aa: CATRIRVNHGNTIYF
abundance: NA; v_gene: TRBV6-5; j_gene: TRBJ2-5; CDR3aa: CASTRTGPGETQYF
abundance: once; v_gene: TRBV15; j_gene: TRBJ1-2; CDR3aa: CATSRDRSLNYGYTF
abundance: NA; v_gene: TRBV19; j_gene: TRBJ1-2; CDR3aa: CATSGGTGAAYGYTF
abundance: NA; v_gene: TRBV4-1; j_gene: TRBJ2-7; CDR3aa: CASSYSNRDRASEQYF
abundance: NA; v_gene: TRBV30; j_gene: TRBJ1-1; CDR3aa: CAWRSGNTEAFF
abundance: few; v_gene: TRBV7-9; j_gene: TRBJ1-6; CDR3aa: CASSSYGQGFGSPLHF
abundance: NA; v_gene: TRBV6-4; j_gene: TRBJ1-6; CDR3aa: CASSDRGNSPLHF
abundance: NA; v_gene: TRBV9; j_gene: TRBJ2-7; CDR3aa: CASSVTPFGNSYEQYF
abundance: NA; v_gene: TRBV18; j_gene: TRBJ2-1; CDR3aa: CASSPSSGIYNEQFF
abundance: NA; v_gene: TRBV5-1; j_gene: TRBJ1-1; CDR3aa: CASSSPGLLNTEAFF